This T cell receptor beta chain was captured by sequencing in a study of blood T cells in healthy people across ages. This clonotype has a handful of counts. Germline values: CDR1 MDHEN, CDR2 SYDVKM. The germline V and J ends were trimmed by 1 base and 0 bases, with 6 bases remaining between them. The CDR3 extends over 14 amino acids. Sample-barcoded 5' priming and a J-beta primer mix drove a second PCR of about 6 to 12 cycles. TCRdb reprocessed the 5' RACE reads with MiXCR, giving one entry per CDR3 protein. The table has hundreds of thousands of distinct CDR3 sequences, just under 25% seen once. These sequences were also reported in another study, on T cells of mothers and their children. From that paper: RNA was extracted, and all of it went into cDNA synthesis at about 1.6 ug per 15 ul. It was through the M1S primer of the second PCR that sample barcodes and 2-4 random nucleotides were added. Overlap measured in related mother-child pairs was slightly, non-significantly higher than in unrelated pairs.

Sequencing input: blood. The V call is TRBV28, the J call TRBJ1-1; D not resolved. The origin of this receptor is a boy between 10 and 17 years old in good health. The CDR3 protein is CASSLSQLNTEAFF. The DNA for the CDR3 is TGTGCCAGCAGTTTATCCCAGCTGAACACTGAAGCTTTCTTT.